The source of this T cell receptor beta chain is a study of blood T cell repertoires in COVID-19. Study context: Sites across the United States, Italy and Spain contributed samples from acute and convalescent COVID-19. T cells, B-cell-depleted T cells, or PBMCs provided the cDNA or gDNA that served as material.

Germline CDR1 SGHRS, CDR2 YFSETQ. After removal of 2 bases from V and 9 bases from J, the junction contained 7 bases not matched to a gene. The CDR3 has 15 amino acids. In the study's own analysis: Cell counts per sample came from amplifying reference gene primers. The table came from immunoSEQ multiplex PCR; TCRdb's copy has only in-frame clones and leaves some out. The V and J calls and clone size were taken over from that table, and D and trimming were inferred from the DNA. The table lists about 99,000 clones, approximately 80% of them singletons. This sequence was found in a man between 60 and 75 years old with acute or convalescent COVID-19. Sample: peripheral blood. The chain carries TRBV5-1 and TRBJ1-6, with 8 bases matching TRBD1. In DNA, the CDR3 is TGCGCCAGCAGCTTTATGACAGGGGCGAGTTCACCCCTCCACTTT. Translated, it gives CASSFMTGASSPLHF.